This T cell receptor (beta chain) originates from a study of T cell changes during pregnancy in multiple sclerosis. The table came from immunoSEQ multiplex PCR; TCRdb's copy has only in-frame clones and leaves some out. Of about 13,000 clones in the sample, 75% to 90% were seen once. This clonotype was sampled from a female donor in good health, enrolled as a control in a pregnancy study. The starting material was CD8+ T cells from peripheral blood mononuclear cells, obtained after pregnancy.

The CDR3 DNA follows: TGCGCCAGCAGCCAAGGTGGGACAGGGATCAATGAGCAGTTCTTC. This encodes CASSQGGTGINEQFF. This chain joins TRBV4-1 and TRBJ2-1; 9 positions match TRBD1. V trimming: 1 base; J trimming: 6 bases; junction bases outside the gene matches: 4. The germline V gene has CDR1 MGHRA and CDR2 YSYEKL. The CDR3 runs 15 residues.